This T cell receptor beta chain was observed in a study of the immune and genomic landscape of osteosarcoma. Study-level background: Patients had high-grade osteosarcoma, aged about 5-85 at diagnosis. Most patients were poor-risk; roughly 70% had died. Broader study findings: About 5 cases had one hyperexpanded dominant clone and under 100 clonotypes. Compared with cold C1, the hot C3 cluster had higher, still-low clonality.

TCRdb's copy holds only in-frame clones and misses some; the assay was immunoSEQ multiplex PCR. The sample consists of about 10,000 clones, 71% of them appearing once. The V end lost 1 base, the J end lost 4 bases, and 8 bases lay between the germline ends. This CDR3 comprises 14 residues. CDR1 and CDR2 from the germline V gene are LNHDA and SQIVND (reference sequence). The post-treatment osteosarcoma tumors were primary, local recurrence or metastasis specimens from poor-prognosis patients. Concerning this clone itself: Its antigen is currently unknown.

V usage is TRBV19 and J usage is TRBJ2-1; D unclear. The clonotype originates from a human donor with osteosarcoma. The sample taken for sequencing was osteosarcoma tumor tissue from the lung. CDR3 region: CASSIGVVYNEQFF. Here the CDR3 DNA reads TGTGCCAGTAGTATAGGGGTTGTATACAATGAGCAGTTCTTC.